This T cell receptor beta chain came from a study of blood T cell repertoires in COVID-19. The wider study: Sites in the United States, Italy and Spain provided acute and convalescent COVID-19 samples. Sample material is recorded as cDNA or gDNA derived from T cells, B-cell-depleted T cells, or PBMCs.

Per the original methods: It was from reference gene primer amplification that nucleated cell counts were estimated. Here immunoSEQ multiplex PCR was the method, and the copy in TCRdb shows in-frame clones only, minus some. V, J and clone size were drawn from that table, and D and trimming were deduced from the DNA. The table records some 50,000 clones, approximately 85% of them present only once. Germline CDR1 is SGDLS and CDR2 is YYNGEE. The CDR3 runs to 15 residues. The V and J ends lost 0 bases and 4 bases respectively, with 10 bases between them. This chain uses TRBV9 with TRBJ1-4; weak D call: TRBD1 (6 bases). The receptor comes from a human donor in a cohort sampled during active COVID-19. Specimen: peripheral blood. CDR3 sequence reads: CASSVDQGINEKLFF. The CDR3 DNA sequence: TGTGCCAGCAGCGTAGATCAGGGGATTAATGAAAAACTGTTTTTT.